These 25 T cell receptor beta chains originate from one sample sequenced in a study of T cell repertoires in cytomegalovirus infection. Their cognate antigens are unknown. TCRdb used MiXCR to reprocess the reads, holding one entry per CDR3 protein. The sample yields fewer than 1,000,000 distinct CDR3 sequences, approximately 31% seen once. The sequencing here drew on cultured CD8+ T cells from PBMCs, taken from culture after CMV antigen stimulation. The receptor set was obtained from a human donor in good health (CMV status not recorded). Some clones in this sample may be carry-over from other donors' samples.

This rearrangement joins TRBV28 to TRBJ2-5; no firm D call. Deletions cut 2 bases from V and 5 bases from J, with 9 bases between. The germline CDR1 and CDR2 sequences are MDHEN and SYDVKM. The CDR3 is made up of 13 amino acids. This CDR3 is CASSLKQYETQYF. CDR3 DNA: TGTGCCAGCAGTTTAAAACAGTATGAGACCCAGTACTTC. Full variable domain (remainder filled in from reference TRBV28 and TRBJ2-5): DVKVTQSSRYLVKRTGEKVFLECVQDMDHENMFWYRQDPGLGLRLIYFSYDVKMKEKGDIPEGYSVSREKKERFSLILESASTNQTSMYLCASSLKQYETQYFGPGTRLLVL.

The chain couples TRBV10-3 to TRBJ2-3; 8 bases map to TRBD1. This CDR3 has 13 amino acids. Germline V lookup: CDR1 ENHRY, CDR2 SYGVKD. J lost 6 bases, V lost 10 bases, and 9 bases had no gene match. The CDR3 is CATRPDRVDTQYF. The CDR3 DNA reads TGTGCCACTAGACCGGACAGGGTGGATACGCAGTATTTT.

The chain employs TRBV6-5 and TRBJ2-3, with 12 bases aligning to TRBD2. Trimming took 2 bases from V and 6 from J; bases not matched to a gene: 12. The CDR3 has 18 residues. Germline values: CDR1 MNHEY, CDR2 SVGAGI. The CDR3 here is CASSYGMTSGGNRDTQYF. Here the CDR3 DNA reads TGTGCCAGCAGTTACGGGATGACTAGCGGGGGCAACCGGGATACGCAGTATTTT.

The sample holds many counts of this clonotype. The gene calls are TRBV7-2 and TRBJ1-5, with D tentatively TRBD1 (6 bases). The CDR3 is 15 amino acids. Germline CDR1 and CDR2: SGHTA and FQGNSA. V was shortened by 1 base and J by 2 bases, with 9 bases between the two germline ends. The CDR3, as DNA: TGTGCCAGCAGCTTAGGGCAGGGGCGCAATCAGCCCCAGCATTTT. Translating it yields CASSLGQGRNQPQHF.

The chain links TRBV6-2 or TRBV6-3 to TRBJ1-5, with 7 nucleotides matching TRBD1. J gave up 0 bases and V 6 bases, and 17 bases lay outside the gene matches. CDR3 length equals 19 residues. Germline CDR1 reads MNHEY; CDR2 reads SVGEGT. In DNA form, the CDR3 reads TGTGCCAGCAGGACGATACTCAACGACAGGGAAAATAGCAATCAGCCCCAGCATTTT. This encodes CASRTILNDRENSNQPQHF.

CDR3 coding DNA: TGCGCCAGCAGCCTGGGACATGGGTCTGAAGCTTTCTTT. It yields the protein CASSLGHGSEAFF. The chain couples TRBV5-1 to TRBJ1-1, with D perhaps TRBD1 (6 bases). Germline-derived CDR1 and CDR2 are SGHRS and YFSETQ. The CDR3 length is 13 residues. Trimming removed 4 bases at V and 6 bases at J, with 13 bases between.

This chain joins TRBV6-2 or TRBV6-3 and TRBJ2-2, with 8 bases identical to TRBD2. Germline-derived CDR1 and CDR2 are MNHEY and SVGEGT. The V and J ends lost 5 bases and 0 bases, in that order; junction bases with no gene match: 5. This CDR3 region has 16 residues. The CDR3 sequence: CASSLPSGPNTGELFF. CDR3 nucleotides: TGTGCCAGCAGTCTACCTAGCGGGCCGAACACCGGGGAGCTGTTTTTT.

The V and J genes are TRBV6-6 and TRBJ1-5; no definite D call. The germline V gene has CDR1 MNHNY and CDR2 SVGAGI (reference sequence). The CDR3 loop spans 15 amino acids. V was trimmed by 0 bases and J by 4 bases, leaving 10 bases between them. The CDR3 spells CASSYSAGPNQPQHF. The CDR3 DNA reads TGTGCCAGCAGTTACTCGGCAGGACCGAATCAGCCCCAGCATTTT.

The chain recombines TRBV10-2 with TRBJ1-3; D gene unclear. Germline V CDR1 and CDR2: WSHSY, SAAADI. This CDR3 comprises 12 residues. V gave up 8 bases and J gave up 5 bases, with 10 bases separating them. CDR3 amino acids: CASLRERNTIYF. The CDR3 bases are TGCGCCAGCTTGAGGGAGAGAAACACCATATATTTT.

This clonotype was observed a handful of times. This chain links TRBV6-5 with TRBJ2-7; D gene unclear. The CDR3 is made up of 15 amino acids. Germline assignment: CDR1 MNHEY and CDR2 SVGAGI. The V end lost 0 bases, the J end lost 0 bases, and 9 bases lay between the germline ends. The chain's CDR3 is CASSYSGWSSYEQYF. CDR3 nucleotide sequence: TGTGCCAGCAGTTACTCGGGATGGAGCTCCTACGAGCAGTACTTC.

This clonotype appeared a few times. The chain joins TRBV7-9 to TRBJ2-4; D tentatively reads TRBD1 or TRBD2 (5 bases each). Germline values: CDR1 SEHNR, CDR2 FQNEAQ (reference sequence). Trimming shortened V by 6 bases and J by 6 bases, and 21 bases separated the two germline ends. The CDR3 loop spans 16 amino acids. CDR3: CASSLIHWDGVNIQYF. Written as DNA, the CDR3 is TGTGCCAGCAGTCTAATCCACTGGGACGGGGTAAACATTCAGTACTTC. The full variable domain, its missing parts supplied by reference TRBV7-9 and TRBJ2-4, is DTGVSQNPRHKITKRGQNVTFRCDPISEHNRLYWYRQTLGQGPEFLTYFQNEAQLEKSRLLSDRFSAERPKGSFSTLEIQRTEQGDSAMYLCASSLIHWDGVNIQYFGAGTRLSVL.

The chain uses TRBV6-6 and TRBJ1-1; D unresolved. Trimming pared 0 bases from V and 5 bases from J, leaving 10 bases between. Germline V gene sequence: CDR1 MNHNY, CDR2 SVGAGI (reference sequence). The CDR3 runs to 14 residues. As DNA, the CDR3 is TGTGCCAGCAGTTACTCGACGACCTCAACTGAAGCTTTCTTT. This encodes CASSYSTTSTEAFF.

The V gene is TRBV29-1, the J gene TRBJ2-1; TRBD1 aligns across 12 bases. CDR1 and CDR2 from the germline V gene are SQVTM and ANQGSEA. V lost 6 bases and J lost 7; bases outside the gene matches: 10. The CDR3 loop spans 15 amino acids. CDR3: CSVGQGARLRNEQFF. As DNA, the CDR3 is TGCAGCGTGGGACAGGGGGCAAGGTTGAGGAATGAGCAGTTCTTC.

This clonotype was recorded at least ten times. The CDR3 sequence: CASSLTDRLISNTGELFF. The CDR3 nucleotides read TGTGCCAGCAGCTTAACGGACAGGCTGATATCGAACACCGGGGAGCTGTTTTTT. V is TRBV7-6 and J is TRBJ2-2, with 7 bases identical to TRBD1. The CDR3 spans 18 residues. V shed 2 bases and J 0 bases; nucleotides not matched to a gene: 9. Per the germline V gene, CDR1 is SGHVS and CDR2 is FNYEAQ.

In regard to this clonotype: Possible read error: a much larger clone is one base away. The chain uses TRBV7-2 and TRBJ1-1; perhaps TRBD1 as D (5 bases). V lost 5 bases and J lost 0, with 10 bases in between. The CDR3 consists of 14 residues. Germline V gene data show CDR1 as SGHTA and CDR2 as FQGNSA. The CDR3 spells CASSTNRMNTEAFF. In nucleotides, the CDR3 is TGTGCCAGCAGCACAAACAGGATGAACACTGAAGCTTTCTTT.

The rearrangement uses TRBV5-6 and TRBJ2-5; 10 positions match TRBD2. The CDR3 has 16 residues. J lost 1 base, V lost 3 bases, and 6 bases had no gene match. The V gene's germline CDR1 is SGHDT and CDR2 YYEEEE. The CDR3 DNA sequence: TGTGCCAGCAGCTGGGCGAGGACTAGCGGCCAAGAGACCCAGTACTTC. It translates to CASSWARTSGQETQYF.

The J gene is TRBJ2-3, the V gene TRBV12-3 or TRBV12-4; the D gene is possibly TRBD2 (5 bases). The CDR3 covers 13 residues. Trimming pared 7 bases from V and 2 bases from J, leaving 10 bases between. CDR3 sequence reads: CASKRDYTDTQYF. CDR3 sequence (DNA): TGTGCCAGCAAGCGAGACTACACAGATACGCAGTATTTT.

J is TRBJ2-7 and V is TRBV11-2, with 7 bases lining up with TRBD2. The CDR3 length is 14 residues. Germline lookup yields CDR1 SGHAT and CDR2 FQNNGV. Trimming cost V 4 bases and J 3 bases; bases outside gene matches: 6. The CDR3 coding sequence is TGTGCCAGCAGCTCCTCGGGACTAAACTACGAGCAGTACTTC. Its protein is CASSSSGLNYEQYF.

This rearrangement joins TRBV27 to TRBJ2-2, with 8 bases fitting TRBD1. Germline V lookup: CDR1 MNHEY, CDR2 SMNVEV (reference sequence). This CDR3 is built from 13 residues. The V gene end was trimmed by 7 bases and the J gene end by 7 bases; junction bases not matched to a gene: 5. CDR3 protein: CASTTTGDGELFF. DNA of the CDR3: TGTGCCAGCACAACGACAGGGGACGGGGAGCTGTTTTTT.

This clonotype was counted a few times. CDR3 loop: CASGTLAGESTDTQYF. DNA of the CDR3: TGTGCCAGCGGGACTCTAGCGGGGGAAAGCACAGATACGCAGTATTTT. This rearrangement joins TRBV6-5 to TRBJ2-3; the match to TRBD2 covers 10 bases. This CDR3 spans 16 amino acids. CDR1 and CDR2 from the germline V gene are MNHEY and SVGAGI. V shed 8 bases and J 0 bases; nucleotides not matched to a gene: 8.

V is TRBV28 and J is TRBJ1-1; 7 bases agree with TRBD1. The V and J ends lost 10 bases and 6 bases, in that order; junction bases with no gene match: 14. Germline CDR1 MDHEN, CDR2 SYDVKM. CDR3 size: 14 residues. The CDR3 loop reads CANRPDRSGAEAFF. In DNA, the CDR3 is TGTGCCAACAGACCGGACAGGTCCGGCGCTGAAGCTTTCTTT. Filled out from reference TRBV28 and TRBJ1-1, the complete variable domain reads DVKVTQSSRYLVKRTGEKVFLECVQDMDHENMFWYRQDPGLGLRLIYFSYDVKMKEKGDIPEGYSVSREKKERFSLILESASTNQTSMYLCANRPDRSGAEAFFGQGTRLTVV.

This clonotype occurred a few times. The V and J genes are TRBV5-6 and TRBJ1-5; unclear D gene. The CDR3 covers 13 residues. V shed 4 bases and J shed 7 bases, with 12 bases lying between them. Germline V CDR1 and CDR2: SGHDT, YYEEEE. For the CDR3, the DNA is TGTGCCAGCAGCAATACAGCGAGCCAGCCCCAGCATTTT. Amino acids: CASSNTASQPQHF.

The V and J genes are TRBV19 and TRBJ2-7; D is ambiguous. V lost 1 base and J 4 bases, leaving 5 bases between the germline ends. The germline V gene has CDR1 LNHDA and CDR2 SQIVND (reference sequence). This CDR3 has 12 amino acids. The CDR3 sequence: CASSIVGYEQYF. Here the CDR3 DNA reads TGTGCCAGTAGTATAGTCGGTTACGAGCAGTACTTC.

The CDR3: CASSHGTGKFF. CDR3 sequence (DNA): TGTGCCAGCAGTCACGGGACAGGGAAGTTCTTC. The chain couples TRBV12-3 or TRBV12-4 to TRBJ2-1; 9 bases match TRBD1. The CDR3 totals 11 residues. Trimming took 5 bases from V and 14 from J; bases not matched to a gene: 4.

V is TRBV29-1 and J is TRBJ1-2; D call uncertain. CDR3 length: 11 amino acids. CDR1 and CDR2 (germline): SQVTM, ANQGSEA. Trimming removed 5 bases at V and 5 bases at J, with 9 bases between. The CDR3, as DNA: TGCAGCGTTTTCGGGCATTATGGCTACACCTTC. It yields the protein CSVFGHYGYTF.